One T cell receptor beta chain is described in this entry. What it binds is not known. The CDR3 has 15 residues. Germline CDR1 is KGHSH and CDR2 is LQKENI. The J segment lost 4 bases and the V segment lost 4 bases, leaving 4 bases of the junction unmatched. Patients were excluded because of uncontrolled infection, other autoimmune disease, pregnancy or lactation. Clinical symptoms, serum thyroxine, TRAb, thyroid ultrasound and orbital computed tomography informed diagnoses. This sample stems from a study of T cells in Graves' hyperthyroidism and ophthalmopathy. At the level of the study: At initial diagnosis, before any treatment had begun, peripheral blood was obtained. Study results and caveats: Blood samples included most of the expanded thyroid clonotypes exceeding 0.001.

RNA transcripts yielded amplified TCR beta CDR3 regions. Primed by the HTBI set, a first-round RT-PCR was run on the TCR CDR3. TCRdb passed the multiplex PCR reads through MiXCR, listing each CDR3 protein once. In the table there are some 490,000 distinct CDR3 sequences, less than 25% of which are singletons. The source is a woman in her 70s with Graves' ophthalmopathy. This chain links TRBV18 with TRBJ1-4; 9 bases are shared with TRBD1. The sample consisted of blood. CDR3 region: CASSLDRGNNEKLFF. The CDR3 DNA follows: TGTGCCAGCTCACTGGACAGGGGAAATAATGAAAAACTGTTTTTT.